This T cell receptor (beta chain) was identified in a study of blood T cell repertoires in COVID-19. Study context: Acute and convalescent COVID-19 specimens originated in the United States, Italy and Spain. In each case, the material was cDNA or gDNA derived from T cells, B-cell-depleted T cells, or PBMCs.

In the study's own analysis: Estimates of nucleated cell counts were drawn from the amplification of reference gene primers. Using immunoSEQ multiplex PCR, the repertoire was profiled, and TCRdb retains in-frame clones only, with some absent. Clonal size and the V and J genes are those of that table, whereas D and trimming came from the DNA. The table has approximately 150,000 clones, 89% seen once. The CDR3 spans 15 residues. Germline assignment: CDR1 SGHRS and CDR2 YFSETQ. V lost 4 bases to trimming and J lost 0 bases; unmatched junction nucleotides: 3. The gene calls are TRBV5-1 and TRBJ2-2; 7 nucleotides align to TRBD1. Sequenced input: peripheral blood. This clonotype was sampled from a human donor in a cohort sampled during active COVID-19. CDR3: CASSATGANTGELFF. CDR3 in DNA: TGCGCCAGCAGCGCTACAGGGGCGAACACCGGGGAGCTGTTTTTT.